This T cell receptor beta chain was sequenced for a study of spatial heterogeneity in lung cancer. The V and J ends lost 5 bases and 5 bases respectively, with 15 bases between them. This CDR3 contains 14 residues. The germline gives CDR1 SGHTA, CDR2 FQGTGA. In its sample, this clonotype ranks as medium-sized. As for time point: blood at routine non-recurrence follow-up after resection. Via MiXCR, TCRdb re-called the 5' RACE reads, giving one row per CDR3 protein. This sample has about 17,000 distinct CDR3 sequences, with under 20% found just once. The sample consisted of PBMCs, taken at follow-up. V usage is TRBV7-3 and J usage is TRBJ1-1, with a possible D match to TRBD1 (6 bases). The clonotype was recovered from a male donor with early-stage non-small cell lung cancer. This CDR3 is CASSPEGGWTEAFF. The CDR3 DNA sequence: TGTGCCAGCAGCCCCGAAGGGGGATGGACTGAAGCTTTCTTT.